Presented here are 15 T cell receptor beta chains from one specimen sequenced in a study of cytomegalovirus exposure and HLA in healthy donors (dated by TCRdb to 2015 to 2018). To prepare the library, the immunoSEQ multiplex PCR assay was applied. The multiplex PCR relied on a mix of 60 forward primers for TCR Vbeta segments and 13 reverse primers for TCR Jbeta segments. TCRdb holds this immuneACCESS table with in-frame rearrangements only. Some clones are missing; in checked studies, unresolved V genes explain under half, and the rest has no known cause. Recorded for this sample are tens of thousands of clones; 72% of them occurred a single time. The ten largest clones take up around an eighth of the sample. Material: PBMCs. The receptor source for this set is a woman aged 40 to 55 in good health and CMV-seropositive.

This CDR3 reads CASSLGPGGGYTF. CDR3 in DNA: TGTGCCAGCAGCTTGGGGCCGGGGGGAGGCTACACCTTC. The chain uses TRBV5-4 and TRBJ1-2; tentatively, D is TRBD1 (5 bases). V was shortened by 0 bases and J by 8 bases, with 11 bases between the two germline ends. This CDR3 is built from 13 residues. CDR1 SGHNT and CDR2 YYREEE come from the germline V gene (reference sequence).

The V call is TRBV4-1, the J call TRBJ1-2; TRBD1 is a possible D gene (5 bases). The CDR3 has 15 residues. The ends were cut back, 4 bases at V and 0 bases at J, with 12 bases in the middle. The germline V gene encodes CDR1 MGHRA and CDR2 YSYEKL. Here the CDR3 reads CASSPTDLANYGYTF. CDR3 in DNA: TGCGCCAGCAGCCCGACAGACTTAGCTAACTATGGCTACACCTTC.

The chain uses TRBV6-5 and TRBJ1-2, with 7 nucleotides matching TRBD1. Germline values: CDR1 MNHEY, CDR2 SVGAGI. After removal of 2 bases from V and 8 bases from J, the junction contained 8 bases not matched to a gene. The CDR3 has 14 amino acids. The CDR3 here is CASSYVLTGNGYTF. As DNA, the CDR3 is TGTGCCAGCAGTTACGTGTTGACAGGGAACGGCTACACCTTC.

The table lists this clone with a few counts. This chain links TRBV9 with TRBJ1-4; 8 positions match TRBD1. The germline CDR1 and CDR2 sequences are SGDLS and YYNGEE. This CDR3 has 16 amino acids. The V segment lost 0 bases and the J segment 5 bases; nucleotides outside the gene matches: 6. CDR3 nucleotides: TGTGCCAGCAGCGTAGACATCGGGACAGGCAATGAAAAACTGTTTTTT. Translating it yields CASSVDIGTGNEKLFF. Full variable domain (missing parts from reference TRBV9 and TRBJ1-4): DSGVTQTPKHLITATGQRVTLRCSPRSGDLSVYWYQQSLDQGLQFLIQYYNGEERAKGNILERFSAQQFPDLHSELNLSSLELGDSALYFCASSVDIGTGNEKLFFGSGTQLSVL.

CDR3 bases: TGTGCCAGCAGCCCGGGGGTGAACTATGGCTACACCTTC. Translation gives CASSPGVNYGYTF. The rearrangement uses TRBV6-1 and TRBJ1-2; D possibly corresponds to TRBD1 (5 bases). This CDR3 region has 13 residues. Germline V lookup: CDR1 MNHNS, CDR2 SASEGT. V shed 6 bases and J shed 2 bases, with 10 bases lying between them.

This clone was picked up a small number of times. The J gene is TRBJ1-1, the V gene TRBV29-1, with 7 positions matching TRBD1. V gave up 7 bases and J gave up 3 bases; unmatched junction bases: 8. This CDR3 has 13 amino acids. Germline V gene sequence: CDR1 SQVTM, CDR2 ANQGSEA. CDR3 loop: CSADTGADTEAFF. The CDR3 coding sequence is TGCAGCGCCGACACAGGGGCTGACACTGAAGCTTTCTTT.

The chain couples TRBV6-6 to TRBJ2-7; TRBD2 aligns across 7 bases. The CDR3 totals 16 residues. The junction had 8 bases not matched to a gene; V was cut back by 0 bases and J by 3 bases. Germline V CDR1 and CDR2: MNHNY, SVGAGI (reference sequence). The CDR3 loop is CASSYSFTGTIYEQYF. The DNA of the CDR3 is TGTGCCAGCAGTTACTCCTTTACCGGGACTATCTACGAGCAGTACTTC.

The rearrangement links TRBV29-1 to TRBJ1-2; TRBD1 aligns across 10 bases. The CDR3 loop spans 13 amino acids. J lost 3 bases, V lost 7 bases, and 5 bases had no gene match. Looked up from germline, CDR1 is SQVTM and CDR2 is ANQGSEA. The CDR3 sequence: CSGSDRGDYGYTF. The CDR3 region has the DNA TGCAGCGGATCGGACAGGGGGGACTATGGCTACACCTTC.

The CDR3 sequence: CASRGQNTEAFF. The CDR3 DNA reads as TGTGCCAGCAGAGGACAGAACACTGAAGCTTTCTTT. The chain has TRBV2 and TRBJ1-1; D might be TRBD1 (5 bases). The CDR3 has 12 residues. V was cut by 6 bases and J by 1 base, with 6 bases left in between. The germline CDR1 and CDR2 sequences are SNHLY and FYNNEI.

The chain joins TRBV6-1 to TRBJ1-2, with D perhaps TRBD1 (6 bases). Germline CDR1 is MNHNS and CDR2 is SASEGT. This CDR3 spans 15 amino acids. Trimming removed 8 bases from V and 4 bases from J, with 20 bases in between. The CDR3 nucleotides are TGTGCCAGCGCCTTACGGGACACCCTTCCCTATGGCTACACCTTC. Protein product: CASALRDTLPYGYTF.

The sample holds one count of this clone. The chain joins TRBV9 to TRBJ1-4; the match to TRBD1 covers 8 bases. V shed 3 bases, J shed 8 bases, and the junction held 12 bases outside the gene matches. CDR1 and CDR2 (germline): SGDLS, YYNGEE. This CDR3 is built from 16 residues. CDR3 sequence (DNA): TGTGCCAGCAGCGCCAGAAGTCGGGACAGGTCAGAAAAACTGTTTTTT. Amino acids: CASSARSRDRSEKLFF. The whole variable domain, filled in from reference TRBV9 and TRBJ1-4, reads DSGVTQTPKHLITATGQRVTLRCSPRSGDLSVYWYQQSLDQGLQFLIQYYNGEERAKGNILERFSAQQFPDLHSELNLSSLELGDSALYFCASSARSRDRSEKLFFGSGTQLSVL.

CDR3 region: CAWSADTEAFF. For the CDR3, the DNA is TGTGCCTGGAGTGCGGACACTGAAGCTTTCTTT. The gene calls are TRBV30 and TRBJ1-1; D is ambiguous. CDR3 length equals 11 residues. Deletions cut 1 base from V and 3 bases from J, with 3 bases between. Germline-derived CDR1 and CDR2 are GTSNPN and SVGIG (reference sequence).

V gene TRBV6-1 combines with J gene TRBJ1-1; D unresolved. V was clipped by 2 bases and J by 10 bases, with 11 bases between them. CDR1 and CDR2 from the germline V gene are MNHNS and SASEGT. The CDR3 has 12 amino acids. CDR3 sequence: CASSELNTSAFF. As DNA, the CDR3 is TGTGCCAGCAGTGAATTGAATACTTCAGCTTTCTTT.

V is TRBV6-5 and J is TRBJ2-1; the D gene is possibly TRBD1 (6 bases). Germline V gene data show CDR1 as MNHEY and CDR2 as SVGAGI. The CDR3 spans 14 residues. V lost 0 bases to trimming and J lost 4 bases, with 7 bases between them. The CDR3 reads CASSYSDRYNEQFF. CDR3 nucleotide sequence: TGTGCCAGCAGTTACTCGGACAGATACAATGAGCAGTTCTTC.

J is TRBJ2-2 and V is TRBV29-1; 10 bases match TRBD1. V lost 1 base to trimming and J lost 4 bases; unmatched junction nucleotides: 3. The CDR3 runs 15 residues. CDR1 and CDR2 (germline): SQVTM, ANQGSEA. This CDR3 is CSVEGQGAGTGELFF. In DNA, the CDR3 is TGCAGCGTTGAAGGACAGGGGGCGGGCACCGGGGAGCTGTTTTTT.